This paragraph covers one T cell receptor beta chain sequence. Its antigen is undetermined. Sequencing was performed with immunoSEQ multiplex PCR; in TCRdb, only in-frame clones are kept and a portion is missing. The table records some 200,000 clones, roughly 93% of them present only once. The CDR3 spans 16 residues. The junction had 5 bases not matched to a gene; V was cut back by 0 bases and J by 2 bases. Germline values: CDR1 MNHEY, CDR2 SMNVEV (reference sequence). The sample originates from a study of T cell responses to AZD1222 COVID-19 vaccine. Study-level findings and limits: Reportedly, close to half of spike-specific TCRs are directed against unmutated variant regions.

J is TRBJ1-2 and V is TRBV27; 8 bases match TRBD1. The sequence was obtained from an adult in good health. The sample was peripheral blood, taken on day 0 of AZD1222 vaccination. CDR3 sequence reads: CASSLSGQATNYGYTF. The DNA of the CDR3 is TGTGCCAGCAGTTTATCGGGACAGGCAACGAACTATGGCTACACCTTC.